Each of the 32 T cell receptor beta chains below was sequenced from the same sample in a study of T cell responses to AZD1222 COVID-19 vaccine. The method was immunoSEQ multiplex PCR; TCRdb's version includes in-frame clones alone and lacks a portion of them. This table has approximately 140,000 clones, approximately 88% appearing once. Sample: peripheral blood, taken on day 0 of AZD1222 vaccination. The receptors originated from an adult in good health.

The rearrangement links TRBV13 to TRBJ1-2, with D possibly being TRBD1 (6 bases). The CDR3 has 13 amino acids. V lost 5 bases and J lost 2, with 9 bases in between. Looked up from germline, CDR1 is PRHDT and CDR2 is FYEKMQ (reference sequence). The CDR3: CASSRQGNYGYTF. The CDR3 bases are TGTGCCAGCAGCCGGCAGGGGAACTATGGCTACACCTTC.

The rearrangement uses TRBV6-5 and TRBJ2-6, with a weak D call TRBD1 (5 bases). Germline V CDR1 and CDR2: MNHEY, SVGAGI. Trimming stripped 2 bases from V and 2 bases from J, with 10 bases between. The CDR3 consists of 16 residues. CDR3 loop: CASSYIRGPGANVLTF. The CDR3 nucleotides are TGTGCCAGCAGTTACATTAGGGGTCCTGGGGCCAACGTCCTGACTTTC.

This clone was observed a few times. The J gene is TRBJ2-5, the V gene TRBV7-3; D unresolved. V lost 5 bases and J 4 bases, leaving 14 bases between the germline ends. The CDR3 has 14 residues. Germline CDR1 and CDR2: SGHTA and FQGTGA. The CDR3 DNA is TGTGCCAGCAGCCAACATGAAGGGCGAGAGACCCAGTACTTC. It is translated as CASSQHEGRETQYF.

The chain joins TRBV7-3 to TRBJ2-5, with 8 bases identical to TRBD2. V was pared by 4 bases and J by 1 base, with 5 bases of the junction left unmatched. Germline V gene sequence: CDR1 SGHTA, CDR2 FQGTGA. This CDR3 region has 15 residues. CDR3 sequence: CASSSIGTSQETQYF. CDR3 DNA: TGTGCCAGCAGCTCAATTGGGACTAGCCAAGAGACCCAGTACTTC.

J is TRBJ1-1 and V is TRBV18, with 11 bases identical to TRBD1. The V gene end was trimmed by 4 bases and the J gene end by 0 bases; junction bases not matched to a gene: 4. This CDR3 comprises 16 residues. Germline V gives CDR1 KGHSH, CDR2 LQKENI. For the CDR3, the DNA is TGTGCCAGCTCACAAGGACAGGGGGCTGTGAACACTGAAGCTTTCTTT. It is translated as CASSQGQGAVNTEAFF. Together with reference TRBV18 and TRBJ1-1, the CDR3 gives the full variable domain: NAGVMQNPRHLVRRRGQEARLRCSPMKGHSHVYWYRQLPEEGLKFMVYLQKENIIDESGMPKERFSAEFPKEGPSILRIQQVVRGDSAAYFCASSQGQGAVNTEAFFGQGTRLTVV.

V and J are TRBV14 and TRBJ1-4, with TRBD1 identical over 7 bases. Germline lookup yields CDR1 SGHDN and CDR2 FVKESK. J gave up 4 bases and V 4 bases, and 3 bases lay outside the gene matches. This CDR3 is 14 amino acids long. CDR3: CASSRGQLNEKLFF. DNA for the CDR3: TGTGCCAGCAGCCGGGGACAGCTTAATGAAAAACTGTTTTTT.

The chain uses TRBV4-1 and TRBJ2-3, with a possible D match to TRBD2 (6 bases). Deletions cut 4 bases from V and 4 bases from J, with 15 bases between. Looked up from germline, CDR1 is MGHRA and CDR2 is YSYEKL. The CDR3 consists of 15 residues. The CDR3 region is CASSLRGYEADTQYF. In nucleotides, the CDR3 is TGCGCCAGCAGCCTACGGGGGTACGAGGCAGATACGCAGTATTTT.

The rearrangement joins TRBV30 to TRBJ1-5; weak D call: TRBD1 (6 bases). V lost 2 bases and J 2 bases, leaving 10 bases between the germline ends. The CDR3 spans 14 residues. The germline V gene has CDR1 GTSNPN and CDR2 SVGIG (reference sequence). CDR3: CAWSKGGGNQPQHF. Written as DNA, the CDR3 is TGTGCCTGGAGTAAAGGGGGTGGCAATCAGCCCCAGCATTTT.

This chain uses TRBV6-1 with TRBJ1-6; D is uncertain. From germline, CDR1 is MNHNS and CDR2 SASEGT. V was trimmed by 4 bases and J by 14 bases, leaving 15 bases between them. This CDR3 spans 13 amino acids. This CDR3 is CASSAARNGALHF. The CDR3 coding sequence is TGTGCCAGCAGTGCAGCCCGAAATGGGGCCCTCCACTTT.

The rearrangement uses TRBV7-2 and TRBJ1-2, with no clear D. CDR3 size: 13 residues. V was trimmed by 5 bases and J by 0 bases, leaving 7 bases between them. Per the germline V gene, CDR1 is SGHTA and CDR2 is FQGNSA. CDR3 DNA: TGTGCCAGCAGCCCGGGTGCTAACTATGGCTACACCTTC. Protein sequence: CASSPGANYGYTF.

J is TRBJ2-7 and V is TRBV23-1; TRBD1 matches 8 bases. TRBV23-1 has ORF status, its function being uncertain. The CDR3 runs 15 residues. The V and J ends lost 7 bases and 3 bases, in that order; junction bases with no gene match: 11. DNA of the CDR3: TGCGCCAGCATCCTCAACCGGACAGGGCACTACGAGCAGTACTTC. Translated: CASILNRTGHYEQYF.

V and J are TRBV18 and TRBJ1-2; the D gene is possibly TRBD1 (5 bases). This CDR3 is 14 amino acids long. From germline, CDR1 is KGHSH and CDR2 LQKENI. The V gene lost 8 bases and the J gene lost 0 bases, with 13 bases spanning the gap. CDR3 in amino acids: CASTTTDANYGYTF. The CDR3 DNA reads as TGTGCCAGCACGACGACAGACGCTAACTATGGCTACACCTTC.

This rearrangement joins TRBV5-4 to TRBJ2-3; D gene ambiguous. Trimming took off 5 bases at V and 4 bases at J, with 14 bases between the two ends. Germline-derived CDR1 and CDR2 are SGHNT and YYREEE (reference sequence). This CDR3 spans 14 amino acids. DNA of the CDR3: TGTGCCAGCAGGGCCCCGCAGGCCCCAGATACGCAGTATTTT. Translated, it gives CASRAPQAPDTQYF.

This chain links TRBV5-6 with TRBJ1-3; TRBD1 matches at 9 bases. Trimming at V came to 4 bases and at J to 2 bases, leaving 7 bases not matched to a gene. The CDR3 totals 16 residues. Germline CDR1 SGHDT, CDR2 YYEEEE. CDR3 in amino acids: CASSGRHRGPGNTIYF. CDR3 DNA: TGTGCCAGCAGCGGACGACACAGGGGGCCTGGAAACACCATATATTTT.

This rearrangement joins TRBV5-6 to TRBJ1-6; the D gene is possibly TRBD1 (5 bases). There are 15 residues in the CDR3. Trimming took 4 bases from V and 2 from J, leaving 10 bases between them. The germline V gene has CDR1 SGHDT and CDR2 YYEEEE. The CDR3 coding sequence is TGTGCCAGCAGCCGCAGGGCTACCTATAATTCACCCCTCCACTTT. Translated: CASSRRATYNSPLHF.

The chain employs TRBV30 and TRBJ1-5; no clear D. The CDR3 consists of 13 residues. The V end lost 3 bases, the J end lost 9 bases, and 15 bases lay between the germline ends. CDR1 and CDR2 from the germline V gene are GTSNPN and SVGIG (reference sequence). DNA of the CDR3: TGTGCCTGGAGCCTAGGGAGGGAGATGCCCCAGCATTTT. Residues: CAWSLGREMPQHF. Using reference TRBV30 and TRBJ1-5 for the parts outside the CDR3, the full variable domain is SQTIHQWPATLVQPVGSPLSLECTVEGTSNPNLYWYRQAAGRGLQLLFYSVGIGQISSEVPQNLSASRPQDRQFILSSKKLLLSDSGFYLCAWSLGREMPQHFGDGTRLSIL.

J is TRBJ1-5 and V is TRBV7-9, with TRBD1 matching 9 bases. The CDR3 is 15 amino acids. Germline V CDR1 and CDR2: SEHNR, FQNEAQ (reference sequence). V lost 5 bases, J lost 0 bases, and 2 bases stayed unmatched. CDR3 bases: TGTGCCAGCAGCCGGGGACAGGGTAGCAATCAGCCCCAGCATTTT. Amino acids: CASSRGQGSNQPQHF.

This chain uses TRBV28 with TRBJ1-5; D gene ambiguous. The germline V gene encodes CDR1 MDHEN and CDR2 SYDVKM. Trimming cost V 5 bases and J 3 bases, with 14 bases left between them. The CDR3 sequence is 15 residues long. The chain's CDR3 is CASSLGNRNNQPQHF. DNA for the CDR3: TGTGCCAGCAGTCTAGGAAACAGAAACAATCAGCCCCAGCATTTT.

This clone occurred once. V usage is TRBV12-3 or TRBV12-4 and J usage is TRBJ2-7; maybe TRBD2 (6 bases). This CDR3 contains 11 residues. Trimming removed 5 bases at V and 5 bases at J, with 7 bases between. The CDR3 protein is CASSTSHEQYF. CDR3 sequence (DNA): TGTGCCAGCAGTACTAGCCACGAGCAGTACTTC.

The chain carries TRBV5-1 and TRBJ1-1, with a possible D match to TRBD1 (5 bases). This CDR3 spans 15 amino acids. Germline V gene lookup returns CDR1 SGHRS and CDR2 YFSETQ. V lost 0 bases and J lost 1, with 10 bases in between. The CDR3, as DNA: TGCGCCAGCAGCTTGGTGGGGGGGACGAACACTGAAGCTTTCTTT. Protein: CASSLVGGTNTEAFF.

Written as DNA, the CDR3 is TGTGCCAGCAGTCCCGGGACAGGGTCGCCCTATGGCTACACCTTC. Its protein product is CASSPGTGSPYGYTF. The V gene is TRBV6-5, the J gene TRBJ1-2, with 9 bases that match TRBD1. Looked up from germline, CDR1 is MNHEY and CDR2 is SVGAGI. The J segment lost 4 bases and the V segment lost 5 bases, leaving 8 bases of the junction unmatched. The CDR3 contains 15 residues.

The count of this clone is one. V usage is TRBV18 and J usage is TRBJ1-3; TRBD1 might be the D (6 bases). The CDR3 length is 15 residues. V lost 1 base and J lost 0, with 7 bases in between. Germline V lookup: CDR1 KGHSH, CDR2 LQKENI. The CDR3 DNA follows: TGTGCCAGCTCACCACAGGACAGCTCTGGAAACACCATATATTTT. The encoded protein is CASSPQDSSGNTIYF.

The chain links TRBV6-5 to TRBJ2-7, with D perhaps matching TRBD1 or TRBD2 (6 bases each). Germline assignment: CDR1 MNHEY and CDR2 SVGAGI. The CDR3 length is 16 residues. V gave up 2 bases and J gave up 3 bases, with 17 bases separating them. The CDR3 here is CASSYTFGGTYYEQYF. The CDR3 nucleotides are TGTGCCAGCAGTTACACCTTCGGGGGCACCTACTACGAGCAGTACTTC.

The rearrangement uses TRBV6-1 and TRBJ2-5; TRBD1 is a possible D gene (6 bases). V lost 5 bases to trimming and J lost 5 bases, with 12 bases between them. CDR1 is MNHNS, CDR2 SASEGT, per germline. The CDR3 is 13 residues long. In nucleotides, the CDR3 is TGTGCCAGCAGTCTGGACAGCCGGGAGACCCAGTACTTC. This sequence encodes CASSLDSRETQYF.

This clone was observed a single time. This sequence joins TRBV2 and TRBJ1-6; D is uncertain. Germline CDR1 is SNHLY and CDR2 is FYNNEI. V lost 4 bases and J lost 8, with 15 bases in between. The CDR3 has 15 amino acids. CDR3 nucleotide sequence: TGTGCCAGCAGTGGAGAGCTCAGTATTGATTCACCCCTCCACTTT. This translates into CASSGELSIDSPLHF.

The rearrangement joins TRBV28 to TRBJ2-7; D ambiguous. CDR1 MDHEN and CDR2 SYDVKM come from the germline V gene. V shed 5 bases and J shed 4 bases, with 12 bases lying between them. The CDR3 consists of 13 residues. The CDR3 DNA reads as TGTGCCAGCAGTCCCCACACCGGGTACGAGCAGTACTTC. The encoded protein is CASSPHTGYEQYF.

V usage is TRBV5-1 and J usage is TRBJ2-3, with D hard to call. V gave up 1 base and J gave up 6 bases, with 15 bases separating them. Germline CDR1 reads SGHRS; CDR2 reads YFSETQ. CDR3 length equals 15 residues. CDR3 sequence reads: CASSLLRSAGDTQYF. The DNA for the CDR3 is TGCGCCAGCAGCTTGTTACGGTCCGCCGGGGATACGCAGTATTTT.

The gene calls are TRBV2 and TRBJ1-5, with D maybe TRBD1 (5 bases). Germline V gene data show CDR1 as SNHLY and CDR2 as FYNNEI. The V end was cut by 4 bases, the J end by 6 bases, with 10 bases between. The CDR3 runs to 13 residues. CDR3 nucleotides: TGTGCCAGCAGTGCAGGGATGGGTCAGCCCCAGCATTTT. Encoded protein: CASSAGMGQPQHF. Variable domain in full (rest from reference TRBV2 and TRBJ1-5): EPEVTQTPSHQVTQMGQEVILRCVPISNHLYFYWYRQILGQKVEFLVSFYNNEISEKSEIFDDQFSVERPDGSNFTLKIRSTKLEDSAMYFCASSAGMGQPQHFGDGTRLSIL.

The table lists this clone with a few counts. The V gene is TRBV3-1 (or the pseudogene TRBV3-2), the J gene TRBJ1-4; weak D call: TRBD1 (5 bases). Germline V gene lookup returns CDR1 LGHDT and CDR2 YNNKEL (reference sequence). The V end was cut by 4 bases, the J end by 0 bases, with 9 bases between. The CDR3 covers 15 residues. The CDR3 coding sequence is TGTGCCAGCAGCCTGGTGGGGGCAACTAATGAAAAACTGTTTTTT. Its translation is CASSLVGATNEKLFF.

V and J are TRBV13 and TRBJ1-3, with 9 bases that match TRBD1. Trimming at V came to 5 bases and at J to 1 base, leaving 6 bases not matched to a gene. Germline CDR1 PRHDT, CDR2 FYEKMQ (reference sequence). The CDR3 totals 16 residues. CDR3 DNA: TGTGCCAGCAGCCGTAGGGACAGGGCTTCTGGAAACACCATATATTTT. Its translation is CASSRRDRASGNTIYF.

This chain joins TRBV27 and TRBJ2-7; D call uncertain. The CDR3 contains 14 residues. Germline V gene data show CDR1 as MNHEY and CDR2 as SMNVEV (reference sequence). Trimming took off 0 bases at V and 3 bases at J, with 9 bases between the two ends. CDR3 in amino acids: CASSLSGIFYEQYF. CDR3 bases: TGTGCCAGCAGTTTATCGGGAATTTTCTACGAGCAGTACTTC.

The rearrangement uses TRBV7-9 and TRBJ1-4, with D hard to call. Germline V CDR1 and CDR2: SEHNR, FQNEAQ (reference sequence). Trimming cost V 5 bases and J 0 bases, with 16 bases left between them. The CDR3 consists of 17 residues. The CDR3 region is CASSRSTNGATNEKLFF. CDR3 DNA: TGTGCCAGCAGCAGAAGCACGAACGGTGCAACTAATGAAAAACTGTTTTTT.